This is a list of T cell receptor beta chains from one sample in a study of T cell responses to AZD1222 COVID-19 vaccine. TCRdb keeps only in-frame clones here, not all; method: immunoSEQ multiplex PCR. The table records fewer than 200,000 clones, approximately 94% of them present only once. This specimen was peripheral blood, taken 28 days after the second AZD1222 dose. Receptors were obtained from an adult who received the AZD1222 COVID-19 vaccine. CDR3s include the opening cysteine and the closing phenylalanine or tryptophan. The D gene is left open where the match is weak.

>TRBJ2-4|TRBV28|TRBD2
CASTRTSGRHEAKNIQYF
>TRBJ2-3|TRBV18|TRBD2
CASSPQLAGSTDTQYF
>TRBJ2-7|TRBV5-1|TRBD1
CASSSGQGSYKQYF
>TRBJ1-4|TRBV9|NA
CASSVVSNEKLFF
>TRBJ1-3|TRBV9|TRBD1
CASSTQGGLSGNTIYF
>TRBJ2-2|TRBV7-3|NA
CASSLGGGIPNTGELFF
>TRBJ2-1|TRBV19|NA
CASSIGRNEQFF
>TRBJ2-6|TRBV9|NA
CASSAQGSGANVLTF
>TRBJ1-2|TRBV11-2|TRBD1
CASSSLRDRGLSNYGYTF
>TRBJ1-5|TRBV4-1|NA
CASSQGTEYSNQPQHF
>TRBJ2-7|TRBV7-6|NA
CASSEGGVVVYEQYF
>TRBJ2-7|TRBV5-4|NA
CASSPGLLYEQYF
>TRBJ2-6|TRBV27|NA
CASSLARDISGANVLTF
>TRBJ2-7|TRBV9|NA
CASSDDRSYEQYF
>TRBJ1-3|TRBV6-2/TRBV6-3|NA
CASSYRSTSGNTIYF
>TRBJ1-3|TRBV5-1|NA
CASSQQAGSGNTIYF
>TRBJ1-1|TRBV7-9|NA
CASTYLGAGTTEAFF
>TRBJ2-1|TRBV11-2|TRBD2
CASSFGAVGGRAHNEQFF
>TRBJ2-2|TRBV7-2|TRBD1
CASSPTGANTGELFF
>TRBJ2-7|TRBV10-3|NA
CAIGEGMSYEQYF
>TRBJ2-7|TRBV30|TRBD2
CAWSVSGSSYEQYF
>TRBJ1-6|TRBV4-3|NA
CASSQDTGPLHF
>TRBJ1-6|TRBV6-1|NA
CASSDTLGPANSPLHF
>TRBJ1-6|TRBV28|TRBD1
CATRQGGGYNSPLHF
>TRBJ1-2|TRBV6-5|TRBD1
CASRPGQGAGGYTF
>TRBJ1-3|TRBV11-2|NA
CASSSGEGNTIYF
>TRBJ2-5|TRBV19|TRBD1
CASSSGGGLETQYF
>TRBJ1-5|TRBV2|TRBD1
CASRFPGQGAQHF
>TRBJ1-1|TRBV6-5|NA
CASSAQVTADTEAFF
>TRBJ1-4|TRBV5-1|TRBD1
CASSTGTGSEKLFF
>TRBJ1-1|TRBV7-9|NA
CASTYTAGPIEAFF
>TRBJ1-1|TRBV10-3|NA
CAIGVDNTEAFF
>TRBJ2-7|TRBV13|NA
CASSSGTAGGQYF
>TRBJ1-1|TRBV9|NA
CASSVESGGTEAFF
>TRBJ2-2|TRBV29-1|NA
CSVAVAGDGELFF
>TRBJ2-3|TRBV5-1|NA
CASSLVGFPDTQYF
>TRBJ1-2|TRBV19|TRBD1
CASSRTGRNYGYTF
>TRBJ1-2|TRBV6-5|TRBD1
CASSYSGGQNYGYTF
>TRBJ2-7|TRBV27|NA
CASTTEQYF